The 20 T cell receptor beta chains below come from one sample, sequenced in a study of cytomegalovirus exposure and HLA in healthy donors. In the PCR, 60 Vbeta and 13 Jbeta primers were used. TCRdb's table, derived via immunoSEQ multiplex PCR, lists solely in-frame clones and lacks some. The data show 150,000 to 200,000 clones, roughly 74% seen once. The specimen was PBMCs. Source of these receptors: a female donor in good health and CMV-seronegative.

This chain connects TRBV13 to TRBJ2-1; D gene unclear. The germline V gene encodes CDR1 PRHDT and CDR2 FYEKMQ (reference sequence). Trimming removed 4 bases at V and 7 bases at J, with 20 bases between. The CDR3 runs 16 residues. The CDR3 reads CASSSPSVIPSNEQFF. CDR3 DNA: TGTGCCAGCAGCTCGCCGTCGGTCATTCCCTCTAATGAGCAGTTCTTC.

CDR3 DNA: TGTGCCAGCAGCGCTAGCGGGGTGAGCTCCTACAATGAGCAGTTCTTC. Amino acid sequence: CASSASGVSSYNEQFF. The chain employs TRBV9 and TRBJ2-1; 9 positions agree with TRBD2. J gave up 0 bases and V 3 bases, and 4 bases lay outside the gene matches. Germline CDR1 is SGDLS and CDR2 is YYNGEE. This CDR3 is built from 16 residues.

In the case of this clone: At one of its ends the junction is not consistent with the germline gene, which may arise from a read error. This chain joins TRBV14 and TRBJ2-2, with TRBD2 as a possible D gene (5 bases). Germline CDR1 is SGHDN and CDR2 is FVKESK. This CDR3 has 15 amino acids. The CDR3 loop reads CASSQARARTGELLF. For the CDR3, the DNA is TGTGCCAGCAGCCAAGCCCGGGCGCGCACCGGGGAGCTGCTTTTT.

The CDR3 is CASSSLRDSWRQQYF. CDR3 bases: TGTGCCAGCAGCTCACTTCGGGACTCCTGGAGACAGCAGTACTTC. The chain couples TRBV11-2 to TRBJ2-7, with a tentative D call TRBD2 (6 bases). CDR1 SGHAT and CDR2 FQNNGV come from the germline V gene. This CDR3 is 15 amino acids long. The V end was cut by 4 bases, the J end by 8 bases, with 21 bases between.

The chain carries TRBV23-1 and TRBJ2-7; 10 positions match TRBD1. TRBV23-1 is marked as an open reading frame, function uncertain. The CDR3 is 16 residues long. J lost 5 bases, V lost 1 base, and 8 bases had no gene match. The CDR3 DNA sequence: TGCGCCAGCAGTCAATTTGGCGACAGGGGGCGACACGAGCAGTACTTC. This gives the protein CASSQFGDRGRHEQYF.

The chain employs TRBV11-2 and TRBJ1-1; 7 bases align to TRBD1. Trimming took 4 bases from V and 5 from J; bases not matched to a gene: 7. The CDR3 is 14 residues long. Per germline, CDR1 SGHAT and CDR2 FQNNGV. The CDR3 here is CASSSRQGRTEAFF. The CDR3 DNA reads TGTGCCAGCAGCTCTAGACAGGGTAGAACTGAAGCTTTCTTT.

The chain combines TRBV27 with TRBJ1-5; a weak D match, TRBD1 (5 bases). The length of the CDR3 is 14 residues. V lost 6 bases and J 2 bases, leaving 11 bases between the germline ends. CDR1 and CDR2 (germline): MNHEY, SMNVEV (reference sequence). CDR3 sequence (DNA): TGTGCCAGCAGGGACAAAGTAGGCAATCAGCCCCAGCATTTT. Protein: CASRDKVGNQPQHF.

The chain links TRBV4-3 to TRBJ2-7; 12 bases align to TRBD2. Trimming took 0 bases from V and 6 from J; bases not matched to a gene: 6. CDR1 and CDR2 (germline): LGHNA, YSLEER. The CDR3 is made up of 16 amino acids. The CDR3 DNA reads TGCGCCAGCAGCCAAGACCCCGCTAGCGGGAGGGCCGAGCAGTACTTC. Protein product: CASSQDPASGRAEQYF.

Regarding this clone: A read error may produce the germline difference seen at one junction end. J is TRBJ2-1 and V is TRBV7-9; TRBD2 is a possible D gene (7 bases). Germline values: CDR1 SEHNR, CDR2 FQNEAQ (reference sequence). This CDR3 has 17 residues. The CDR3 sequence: CSSSPILWGGAIDEQFF. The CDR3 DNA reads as TGTTCCAGCAGCCCCATTCTTTGGGGGGGGGCGATTGATGAGCAGTTCTTC.

The CDR3 spells CASSRSPGTGQGTQYF. In DNA, the CDR3 is TGTGCCAGCAGTCGATCCCCCGGGACAGGTCAGGGGACCCAGTACTTC. The chain links TRBV27 to TRBJ2-5; the match to TRBD1 covers 8 bases. Per germline, CDR1 MNHEY and CDR2 SMNVEV (reference sequence). There are 16 residues in the CDR3. V was clipped by 5 bases and J by 7 bases; unmatched bases: 15.

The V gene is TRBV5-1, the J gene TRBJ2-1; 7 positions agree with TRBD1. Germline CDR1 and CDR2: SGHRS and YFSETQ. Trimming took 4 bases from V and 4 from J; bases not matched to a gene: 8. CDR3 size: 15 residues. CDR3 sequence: CASSPDRTEYNEQFF. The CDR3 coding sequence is TGCGCCAGCAGCCCGGACAGGACCGAATACAATGAGCAGTTCTTC.

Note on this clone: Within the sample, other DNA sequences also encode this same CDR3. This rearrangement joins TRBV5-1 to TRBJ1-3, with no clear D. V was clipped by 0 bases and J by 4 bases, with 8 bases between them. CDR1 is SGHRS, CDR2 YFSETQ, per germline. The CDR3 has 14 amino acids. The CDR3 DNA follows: TGCGCCAGCAGCTTGGCCGGGTACGGAAACACCATATATTTT. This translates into CASSLAGYGNTIYF. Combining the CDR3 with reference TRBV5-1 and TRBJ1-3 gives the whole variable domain KAGVTQTPRYLIKTRGQQVTLSCSPISGHRSVSWYQQTPGQGLQFLFEYFSETQRNKGNFPGRFSGRQFSNSRSEMNVSTLELGDSALYLCASSLAGYGNTIYFGEGSWLTVV.

This chain's CDR3 is CASSLVWGERTDTQYF. In DNA form, the CDR3 reads TGTGCCAGCAGCTTGGTTTGGGGAGAGCGCACAGATACGCAGTATTTT. This chain connects TRBV5-5 to TRBJ2-3; TRBD2 might be the D (5 bases). Germline CDR1 and CDR2: SGHKS and YYEKEE (reference sequence). CDR3 length: 16 amino acids. Trimming left V 0 bases short and J 1 base short, with 12 bases between.

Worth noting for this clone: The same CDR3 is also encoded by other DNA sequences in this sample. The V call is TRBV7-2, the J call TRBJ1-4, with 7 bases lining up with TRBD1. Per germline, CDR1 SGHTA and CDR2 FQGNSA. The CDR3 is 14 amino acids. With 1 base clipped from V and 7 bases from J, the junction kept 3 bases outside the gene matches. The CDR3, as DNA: TGTGCCAGCAGCTTAGGACAGGGAGGTGAAAAACTGTTTTTT. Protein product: CASSLGQGGEKLFF.

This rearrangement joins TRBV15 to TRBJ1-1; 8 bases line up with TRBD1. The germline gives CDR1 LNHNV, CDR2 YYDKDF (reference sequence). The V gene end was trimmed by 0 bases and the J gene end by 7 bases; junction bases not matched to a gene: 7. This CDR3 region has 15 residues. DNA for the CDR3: TGTGCCACCAGCAGAGATCGGACAGGGAGTGGTGAAGCTTTCTTT. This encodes CATSRDRTGSGEAFF.

CDR3 in DNA: TGTGCCAGCAGCTTAGCGGGAGGATCTAACTATGGCTACACCTTC. This gives the protein CASSLAGGSNYGYTF. The V gene is TRBV7-9, the J gene TRBJ1-2; no clear D. The V end was cut by 0 bases, the J end by 0 bases, with 8 bases between. This CDR3 spans 15 amino acids. The V gene's germline CDR1 is SEHNR and CDR2 FQNEAQ (reference sequence).

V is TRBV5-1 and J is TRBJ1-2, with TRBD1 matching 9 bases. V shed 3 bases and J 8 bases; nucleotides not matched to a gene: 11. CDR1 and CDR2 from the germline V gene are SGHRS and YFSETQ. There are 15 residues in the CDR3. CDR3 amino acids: CASSSLQGAMRGYTF. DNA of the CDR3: TGCGCCAGCAGCTCGTTACAGGGGGCAATGCGGGGCTACACCTTC. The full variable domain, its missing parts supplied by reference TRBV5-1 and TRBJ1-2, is KAGVTQTPRYLIKTRGQQVTLSCSPISGHRSVSWYQQTPGQGLQFLFEYFSETQRNKGNFPGRFSGRQFSNSRSEMNVSTLELGDSALYLCASSSLQGAMRGYTFGSGTRLTVV.

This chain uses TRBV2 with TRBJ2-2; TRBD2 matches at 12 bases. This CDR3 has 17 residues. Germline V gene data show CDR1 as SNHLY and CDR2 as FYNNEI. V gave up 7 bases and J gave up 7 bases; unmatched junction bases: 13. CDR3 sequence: CASNRLTTSGSVGELFF. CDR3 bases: TGTGCCAGCAACCGACTAACGACTAGCGGGAGTGTCGGGGAGCTGTTTTTT.

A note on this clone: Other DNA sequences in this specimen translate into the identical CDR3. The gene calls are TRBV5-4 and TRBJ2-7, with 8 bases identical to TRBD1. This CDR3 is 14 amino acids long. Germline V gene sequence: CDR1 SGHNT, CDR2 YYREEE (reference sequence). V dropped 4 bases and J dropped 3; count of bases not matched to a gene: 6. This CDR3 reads CASSPGQGGYEQYF. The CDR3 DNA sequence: TGTGCCAGCAGCCCAGGACAGGGAGGCTACGAGCAGTACTTC.

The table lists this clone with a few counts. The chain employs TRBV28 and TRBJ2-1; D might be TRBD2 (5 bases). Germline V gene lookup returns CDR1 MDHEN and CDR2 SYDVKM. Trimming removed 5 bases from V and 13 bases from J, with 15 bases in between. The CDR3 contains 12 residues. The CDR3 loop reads CASSPPGIPQFF. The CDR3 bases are TGTGCCAGCAGTCCCCCCGGGATCCCACAGTTCTTC. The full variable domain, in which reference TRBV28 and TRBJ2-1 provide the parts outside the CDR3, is DVKVTQSSRYLVKRTGEKVFLECVQDMDHENMFWYRQDPGLGLRLIYFSYDVKMKEKGDIPEGYSVSREKKERFSLILESASTNQTSMYLCASSPPGIPQFFGPGTRLTVL.